The entry below gives a single TCR beta chain sequence along with its context. The antigen is not known. This sample was included in a study of shared clonotypes between healthy human individuals. Regarding the study as a whole: Roughly 5% was the fraction of naive CD4 clonotypes found shared across a few donors. Compared with memory subsets, naive subsets generally had larger estimated richness.

Profiling relied on immunoSEQ multiplex PCR, and the TCRdb table lists in-frame clones only, not all of them. Counted here are about 1.4 million clones, 96% occurring once; the ten biggest clones make up 0.95% to 1.5%. The germline CDR1 and CDR2 sequences are LNHNV and YYDKDF (reference sequence). CDR3 length: 15 residues. V lost 2 bases to trimming and J lost 5 bases; unmatched junction nucleotides: 6. The sequenced sample consisted of naive CD4+ T cells sorted from blood. As to subset: CD45RA+ positively selected. The V gene is TRBV15, the J gene TRBJ2-7; 10 nucleotides align to TRBD1. The TCR originated in a man aged 25-40 years in good health. The CDR3 region is CATSRPPGQGNEQYF. CDR3 nucleotides: TGTGCCACCAGCAGACCGCCGGGACAGGGGAACGAGCAGTACTTC. Drawing the rest from reference TRBV15 and TRBJ2-7, the complete variable domain is DAMVIQNPRYQVTQFGKPVTLSCSQTLNHNVMYWYQQKSSQAPKLLFHYYDKDFNNEADTPDNFQSRRPNTSFCFLDIRSPGLGDTAMYLCATSRPPGQGNEQYFGPGTRLTVT.